This T cell receptor (beta chain) originates from a study of cytomegalovirus exposure and HLA in healthy donors. Study overall: Earlier, some 200 million T cells were analyzed, and fewer than 120 million unique TCR beta sequences were found among them. The study's early data release held 80 million to 95 million unique TCRs from HLA-typed donors. Notes on the study in general: Cytomegalovirus association was listed for approximately 150 TCR beta chains. Presence/absence analyses supposed approximately even sequencing depth among donors.

In germline, CDR1 is SGHRS, CDR2 YFSETQ. V was clipped by 2 bases and J by 1 base, with 7 bases between them. The CDR3 runs 15 residues. Note on this clone: Its antigen is not identified.

The PCR had 60 Vbeta and 13 Jbeta primers. Data came from immunoSEQ multiplex PCR; TCRdb stores just in-frame clones and leaves some out. The data contain about 140,000 clones, about three quarters of them singletons. The V gene is TRBV5-1, the J gene TRBJ1-6; a possible D gene is TRBD1 (6 bases). The source of this sequence is a man in his late teens or twenties in good health and CMV-seronegative. What was sequenced was PBMCs. The CDR3 sequence: CASSLQGSYNSPLHF. CDR3 bases: TGCGCCAGCAGCTTACAGGGATCCTATAATTCACCCCTCCACTTT.